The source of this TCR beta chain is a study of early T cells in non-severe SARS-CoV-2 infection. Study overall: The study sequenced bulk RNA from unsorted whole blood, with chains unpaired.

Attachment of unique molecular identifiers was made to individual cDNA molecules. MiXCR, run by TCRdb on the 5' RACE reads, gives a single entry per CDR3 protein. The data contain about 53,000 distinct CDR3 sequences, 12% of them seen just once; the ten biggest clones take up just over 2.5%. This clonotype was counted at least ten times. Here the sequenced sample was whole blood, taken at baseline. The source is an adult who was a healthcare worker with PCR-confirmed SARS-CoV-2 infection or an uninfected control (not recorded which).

The CDR3 sequence is CASSLDRAGELFF. The CDR3 nucleotides are TGTGCCAGCAGCTTAGACAGGGCCGGGGAGCTGTTTTTT. This rearrangement joins TRBV7-8 to TRBJ2-2, with a weak D call TRBD1 (6 bases). Germline CDR1 and CDR2: SGHVS and FQNEAQ. Trimming cost V 1 base and J 6 bases, with 6 bases left between them. This CDR3 comprises 13 residues.